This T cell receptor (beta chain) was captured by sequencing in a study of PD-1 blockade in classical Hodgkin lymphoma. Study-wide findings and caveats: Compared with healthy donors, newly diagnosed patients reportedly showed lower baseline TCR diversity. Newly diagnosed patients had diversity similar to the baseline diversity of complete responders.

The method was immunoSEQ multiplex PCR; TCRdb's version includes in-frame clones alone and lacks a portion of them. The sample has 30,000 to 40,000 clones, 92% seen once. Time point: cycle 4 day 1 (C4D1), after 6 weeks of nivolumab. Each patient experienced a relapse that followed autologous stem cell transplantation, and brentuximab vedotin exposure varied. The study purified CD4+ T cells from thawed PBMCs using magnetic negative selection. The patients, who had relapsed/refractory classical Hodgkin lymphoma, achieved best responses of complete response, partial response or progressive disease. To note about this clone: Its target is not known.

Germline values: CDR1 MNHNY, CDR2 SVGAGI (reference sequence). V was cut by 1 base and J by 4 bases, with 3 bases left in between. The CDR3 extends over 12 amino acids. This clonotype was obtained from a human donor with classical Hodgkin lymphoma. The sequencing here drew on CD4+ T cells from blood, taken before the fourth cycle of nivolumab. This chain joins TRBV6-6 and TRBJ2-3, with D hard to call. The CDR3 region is CASSYYSDTQYF. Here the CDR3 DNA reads TGTGCCAGCAGTTACTACTCAGATACGCAGTATTTT.